This TCR beta chain was sequenced during a study of blood T cell repertoires in COVID-19. The overall study: T cells, B-cell-depleted T cells, or PBMCs provided the cDNA or gDNA that served as material.

The V and J ends lost 3 bases and 2 bases, in that order; junction bases with no gene match: 3. This CDR3 comprises 15 residues. CDR1 is KGHSH and CDR2 is LQKENI in the germline V gene. A single count supports this clone. Here immunoSEQ multiplex PCR was the method, and the copy in TCRdb shows in-frame clones only, minus some. The table lists 68,000 or so clones, roughly 88% of them singletons. This sequence joins TRBV18 and TRBJ2-1; 8 bases are a match to TRBD2. The sequencing sample was made of peripheral blood. The sequence was obtained from a man aged 25 to 40 with acute or convalescent COVID-19. The CDR3 region has the DNA TGTGCCAGCTCACCCACTAGCGGCACCTACAATGAGCAGTTCTTC. It specifies CASSPTSGTYNEQFF.